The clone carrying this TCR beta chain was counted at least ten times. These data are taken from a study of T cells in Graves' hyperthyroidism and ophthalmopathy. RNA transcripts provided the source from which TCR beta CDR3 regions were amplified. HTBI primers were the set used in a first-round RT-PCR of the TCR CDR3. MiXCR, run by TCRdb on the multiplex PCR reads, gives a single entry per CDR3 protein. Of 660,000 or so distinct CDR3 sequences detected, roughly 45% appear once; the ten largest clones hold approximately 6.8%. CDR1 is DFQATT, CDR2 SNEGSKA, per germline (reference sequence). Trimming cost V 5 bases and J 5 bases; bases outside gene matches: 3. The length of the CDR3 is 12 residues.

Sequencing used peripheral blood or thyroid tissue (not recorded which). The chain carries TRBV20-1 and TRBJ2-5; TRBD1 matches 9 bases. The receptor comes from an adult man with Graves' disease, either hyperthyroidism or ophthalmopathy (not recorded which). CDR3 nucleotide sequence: TGCAGTGCTGGGACAGGGACGGAGACCCAGTACTTC. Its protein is CSAGTGTETQYF.